Shown below are 20 T cell receptor beta chains from a single sample sequenced in a study of T cells in Graves' hyperthyroidism and ophthalmopathy. Regions amplified from RNA transcripts were the TCR beta CDR3 regions. HTBI primers drove first-round RT-PCR of the TCR CDR3. Via MiXCR, TCRdb re-called the multiplex PCR reads, giving one row per CDR3 protein. The sample yields 300,000 to 500,000 distinct CDR3 sequences, 14% to 15% seen once. The sequenced material came from blood. Receptors originate from a young woman with Graves' hyperthyroidism.

Many counts were recorded for this clonotype. The chain has TRBV20-1 and TRBJ2-3; TRBD2 agrees at 12 bases. The V segment lost 6 bases and the J segment 5 bases; nucleotides outside the gene matches: 9. Germline CDR1 and CDR2: DFQATT and SNEGSKA (reference sequence). The CDR3 consists of 15 residues. The CDR3 spells CSAPALTSGRDTQYF. CDR3 coding DNA: TGCAGTGCGCCTGCTCTGACTAGCGGGAGAGATACGCAGTATTTT.

This clonotype was seen more than once but under ten times. A junction boundary mismatches the germline segment, possibly from a read error. The chain uses TRBV19 and TRBJ2-2, with D unclear. Looked up from germline, CDR1 is LNHDA and CDR2 is SQIVND (reference sequence). The CDR3 has 14 amino acids. CDR3 residues: CTSFLGGGTGELFF. The CDR3 DNA reads as TGTACCAGTTTCTTGGGCGGTGGCACCGGGGAGCTGTTTTTT.

In this sample, this clonotype turned up a few times. This sequence joins TRBV19 and TRBJ1-5, with TRBD1 identical over 7 bases. V shed 4 bases, J shed 2 bases, and the junction held 8 bases outside the gene matches. The CDR3 loop spans 16 amino acids. Germline loops: CDR1 LNHDA, CDR2 SQIVND (reference sequence). The DNA for the CDR3 is TGTGCCAGTAGTACACAGGGGACAGATGGCAATCAGCCCCAGCATTTT. This encodes CASSTQGTDGNQPQHF.

The chain joins TRBV4-2 to TRBJ1-5; D is perhaps TRBD1 (6 bases). V dropped 0 bases and J dropped 6 bases, with 12 bases sitting between them. The CDR3 length is 15 residues. Looked up from germline, CDR1 is LGHNA and CDR2 is YNFKEQ. CDR3 region: CASSQDGGAAQPQHF. For the CDR3, the DNA is TGTGCCAGCAGCCAAGATGGGGGGGCGGCTCAGCCCCAGCATTTT.

As for this clonotype: One base away lies a much larger clone, so this may be a sequencing read error. Without the conserved terminal phenylalanine or tryptophan, this CDR3 likely stems from a read error. The chain is built from TRBV3-1 and TRBJ1-2; D unclear. Trimming shortened V by 6 bases and J by 4 bases, and 18 bases separated the two germline ends. The germline gives CDR1 LGHDT, CDR2 YNNKEL (reference sequence). The CDR3 loop spans 15 amino acids. CDR3 sequence: CASSPVHRASYGYTL. DNA for the CDR3: TGTGCCAGCAGTCCTGTGCATAGGGCTAGCTATGGCTACACCCTC.

This clonotype occurred many times. The chain uses TRBV30 and TRBJ1-1, with D perhaps TRBD1 (5 bases). Germline V CDR1 and CDR2: GTSNPN, SVGIG (reference sequence). This CDR3 is 13 amino acids long. V shed 4 bases and J shed 1 base, with 10 bases lying between them. CDR3 coding DNA: TGTGCCTGGACGAAGGGGTGGAACACTGAAGCTTTCTTT. It codes for CAWTKGWNTEAFF.

The chain is built from TRBV19 and TRBJ1-5, with no clear D. V was shortened by 3 bases and J by 2 bases, with 14 bases between the two germline ends. The germline V gene has CDR1 LNHDA and CDR2 SQIVND (reference sequence). The CDR3 sequence is 16 residues long. The CDR3 DNA reads as TGTGCCAGTAGTATTCCAGGAGCCTTGGGCAATCAGCCCCAGCATTTT. Its translation: CASSIPGALGNQPQHF.

This rearrangement joins TRBV19 to TRBJ2-2; maybe TRBD2 (6 bases). CDR3 length equals 14 residues. Germline lookup yields CDR1 LNHDA and CDR2 SQIVND (reference sequence). V was trimmed by 7 bases and J by 4 bases, leaving 13 bases between them. The CDR3 here is CASIRGSTTGELFF. DNA for the CDR3: TGTGCCAGTATCCGGGGGTCCACCACCGGGGAGCTGTTTTTT.

The chain has TRBV19 and TRBJ1-2, with D maybe TRBD1 (5 bases). V was trimmed by 8 bases and J by 3 bases, leaving 13 bases between them. This CDR3 contains 13 residues. Germline V gives CDR1 LNHDA, CDR2 SQIVND (reference sequence). CDR3: CASYAGTYYGYTF. CDR3 in DNA: TGTGCCAGTTACGCCGGGACCTACTATGGCTACACCTTC.

This clonotype has more than one count but fewer than ten. The J gene is TRBJ1-2, the V gene TRBV7-9; 8 nucleotides line up with TRBD1. This CDR3 region has 16 residues. V trimming: 3 bases; J trimming: 7 bases; junction bases outside the gene matches: 13. The germline V gene encodes CDR1 SEHNR and CDR2 FQNEAQ (reference sequence). This CDR3 is CASSFDQGQGLGGYTF. CDR3 DNA sequence: TGTGCCAGCAGCTTCGACCAAGGACAGGGACTGGGTGGCTACACCTTC.

This clonotype was counted at least ten times. The chain couples TRBV2 to TRBJ2-3; D is possibly TRBD2 (6 bases). The germline gives CDR1 SNHLY, CDR2 FYNNEI. This CDR3 comprises 15 residues. V lost 7 bases, J lost 5 bases, and 19 bases lay in between. The CDR3 here is CASTYEGRRKDTQYF. As DNA, the CDR3 is TGTGCCAGCACCTACGAGGGGAGGAGAAAAGATACGCAGTATTTT.

V is TRBV28 and J is TRBJ2-2; 13 nucleotides match TRBD2. This CDR3 has 17 residues. Trimming cost V 6 bases and J 3 bases; bases outside gene matches: 7. CDR1 is MDHEN and CDR2 is SYDVKM in the germline V gene. The CDR3 is CASRAGTSGTYTGELFF. The CDR3 DNA reads TGTGCCAGCAGGGCCGGGACTAGCGGGACATACACCGGGGAGCTGTTTTTT.

The chain uses TRBV4-2 and TRBJ1-2, with D unclear. Deletions cut 0 bases from V and 2 bases from J, with 7 bases between. This CDR3 is built from 14 residues. CDR1 and CDR2 from the germline V gene are LGHNA and YNFKEQ. CDR3 DNA: TGTGCCAGCAGCCAAGATGCCTTAAACTATGGCTACACCTTC. It specifies CASSQDALNYGYTF.

This clonotype came up once. This may come from a read error, since a much larger clone is one base off. The V call is TRBV7-9, the J call TRBJ2-1; a possible D gene is TRBD2 (6 bases). The tail of the sequence fits TRBJ2-7 better, so the J call may be wrong. CDR1 SEHNR and CDR2 FQNEAQ come from the germline V gene (reference sequence). The CDR3 totals 17 residues. CDR3 in DNA: TGTGCCAGCAGCCCCGGAGGGCTAGCAGGGTTTTTCAATGAGCAGTACTTC. It translates to CASSPGGLAGFFNEQYF.

This clonotype has a handful of counts. This chain joins TRBV6-5 and TRBJ2-1; the match to TRBD2 covers 8 bases. Germline V gene data show CDR1 as MNHEY and CDR2 as SVGAGI. With 2 bases clipped from V and 6 bases from J, the junction kept 6 bases outside the gene matches. CDR3 length: 15 residues. This CDR3 reads CASSYAAGGPNEQFF. CDR3 coding DNA: TGTGCCAGCAGTTACGCTGCGGGAGGCCCCAATGAGCAGTTCTTC.

This clonotype was observed at least ten times. The chain recombines TRBV7-2 with TRBJ1-5; D possibly corresponds to TRBD1 (6 bases). Trimming left V 1 base short and J 7 bases short, with 11 bases between. The CDR3 loop spans 14 amino acids. Germline V gives CDR1 SGHTA, CDR2 FQGNSA. The CDR3 DNA is TGTGCCAGCAGCTTAGTACAGGGCAGCCAGCCCCAGCATTTT. Its translation is CASSLVQGSQPQHF.

There are a few counts of this clonotype. This chain uses TRBV24-1 with TRBJ2-6; 7 bases agree with TRBD1. V gave up 4 bases and J gave up 2 bases; unmatched junction bases: 4. Germline-derived CDR1 and CDR2 are KGHDR and SFDVKD. The CDR3 runs 16 residues. This CDR3 is CATSDPGQPGANVLTF. The CDR3 DNA is TGTGCCACCAGTGACCCGGGACAGCCTGGGGCCAACGTCCTGACTTTC.

This clonotype was counted ten times or more. This chain joins TRBV11-2 and TRBJ2-1; D remains ambiguous. V was clipped by 7 bases and J by 6 bases, with 19 bases between them. The CDR3 sequence is 15 residues long. Germline V CDR1 and CDR2: SGHAT, FQNNGV. Here the CDR3 DNA reads TGTGCCAGCACTCTAGGAGCCACCGGCCTCAATGAGCAGTTCTTC. It yields the protein CASTLGATGLNEQFF. The whole variable domain, filled in from reference TRBV11-2 and TRBJ2-1, reads EAGVAQSPRYKIIEKRQSVAFWCNPISGHATLYWYQQILGQGPKLLIQFQNNGVVDDSQLPKDRFSAERLKGVDSTLKIQPAKLEDSAVYLCASTLGATGLNEQFFGPGTRLTVL.

CDR3 in DNA: TGTGCCAGCAGCGAAGACTACCCGGGGGAGCAGTACTTC. Translated: CASSEDYPGEQYF. The chain uses TRBV7-2 and TRBJ2-7, with D possibly matching TRBD2 (5 bases). CDR1 is SGHTA, CDR2 FQGNSA, per germline. CDR3 size: 13 residues. Trimming took off 5 bases at V and 7 bases at J, with 15 bases between the two ends.

The chain couples TRBV20-1 to TRBJ1-2; weak D call: TRBD1 (5 bases). In germline, CDR1 is DFQATT, CDR2 SNEGSKA (reference sequence). The CDR3 loop spans 13 amino acids. V was cut by 1 base and J by 1 base, with 7 bases left in between. This chain's CDR3 is CSARGQRNYGYTF. In DNA, the CDR3 is TGCAGTGCTAGAGGACAGCGTAACTATGGCTACACCTTC.